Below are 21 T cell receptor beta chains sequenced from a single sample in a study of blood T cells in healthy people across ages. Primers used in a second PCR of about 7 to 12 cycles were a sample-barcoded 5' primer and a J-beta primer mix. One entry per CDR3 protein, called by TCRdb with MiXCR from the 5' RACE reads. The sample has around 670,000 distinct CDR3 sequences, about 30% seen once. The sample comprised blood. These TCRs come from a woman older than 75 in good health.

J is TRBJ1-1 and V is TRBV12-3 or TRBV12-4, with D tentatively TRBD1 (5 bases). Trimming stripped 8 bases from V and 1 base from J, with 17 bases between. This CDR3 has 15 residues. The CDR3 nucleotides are TGTGCCAGCGGCCCGAGGGGCTCAGGGAACACTGAAGCTTTCTTT. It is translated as CASGPRGSGNTEAFF.

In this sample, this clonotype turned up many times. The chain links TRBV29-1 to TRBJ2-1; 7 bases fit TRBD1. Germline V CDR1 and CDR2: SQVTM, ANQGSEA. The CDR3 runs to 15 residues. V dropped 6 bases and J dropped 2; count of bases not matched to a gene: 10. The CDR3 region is CSVLDRVRAYNEQFF. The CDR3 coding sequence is TGCAGCGTGCTCGACAGGGTCCGCGCCTACAATGAGCAGTTCTTC.

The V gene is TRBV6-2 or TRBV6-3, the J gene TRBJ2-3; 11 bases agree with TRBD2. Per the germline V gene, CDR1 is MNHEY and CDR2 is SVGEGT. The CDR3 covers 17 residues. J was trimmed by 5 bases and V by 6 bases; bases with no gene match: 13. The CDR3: CASRSTLAGASGDTQYF. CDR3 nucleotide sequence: TGTGCCAGCAGATCGACACTAGCGGGGGCCTCGGGAGATACGCAGTATTTT.

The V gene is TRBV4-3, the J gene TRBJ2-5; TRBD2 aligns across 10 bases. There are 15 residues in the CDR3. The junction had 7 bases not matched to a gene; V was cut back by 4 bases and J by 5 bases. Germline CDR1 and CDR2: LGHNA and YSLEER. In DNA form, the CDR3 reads TGCGCCAGCAGCCGGTCTAGCGGGGGTACCGAGACCCAGTACTTC. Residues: CASSRSSGGTETQYF.

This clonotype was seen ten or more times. The CDR3 loop reads CASSPVDRDTEAFF. The CDR3 nucleotides read TGCGCCAGCAGCCCAGTGGACAGGGACACTGAAGCTTTCTTT. The chain has TRBV4-1 and TRBJ1-1, with 8 bases lining up with TRBD1. The V gene end was trimmed by 4 bases and the J gene end by 3 bases; junction bases not matched to a gene: 4. Germline CDR1 MGHRA, CDR2 YSYEKL. The CDR3 contains 14 residues.

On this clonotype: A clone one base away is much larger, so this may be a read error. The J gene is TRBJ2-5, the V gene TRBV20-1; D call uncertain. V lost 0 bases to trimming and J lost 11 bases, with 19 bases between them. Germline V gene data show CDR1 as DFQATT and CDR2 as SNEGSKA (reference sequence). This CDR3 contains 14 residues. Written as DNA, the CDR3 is TGCAGTGCTAGAGACTTCCGAGTCCACAATGAGCAGTACTTC. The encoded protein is CSARDFRVHNEQYF.

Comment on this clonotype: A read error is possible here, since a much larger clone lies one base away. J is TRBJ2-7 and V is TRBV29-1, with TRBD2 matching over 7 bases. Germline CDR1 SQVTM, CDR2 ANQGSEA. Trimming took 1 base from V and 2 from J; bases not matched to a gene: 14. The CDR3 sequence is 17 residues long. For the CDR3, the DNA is TGCAGCGTTGAAGGGGGGGTCGTGACGGGGGGTGCCTACGAGCAGTACTTC. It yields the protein CSVEGGVVTGGAYEQYF.

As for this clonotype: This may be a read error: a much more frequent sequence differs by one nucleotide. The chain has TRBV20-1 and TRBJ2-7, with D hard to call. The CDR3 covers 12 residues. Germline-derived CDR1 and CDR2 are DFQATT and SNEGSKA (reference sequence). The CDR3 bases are TGCAGTGCAAATGGGCCGTACTACGGGCAGTACTTC. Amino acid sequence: CSANGPYYGQYF.

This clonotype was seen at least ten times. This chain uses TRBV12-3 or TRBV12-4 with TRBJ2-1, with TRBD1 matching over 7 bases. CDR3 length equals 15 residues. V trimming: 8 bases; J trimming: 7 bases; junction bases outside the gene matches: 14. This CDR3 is CASGPGQPGVNEQFF. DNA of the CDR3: TGTGCCAGCGGGCCGGGACAGCCTGGAGTAAATGAGCAGTTCTTC.

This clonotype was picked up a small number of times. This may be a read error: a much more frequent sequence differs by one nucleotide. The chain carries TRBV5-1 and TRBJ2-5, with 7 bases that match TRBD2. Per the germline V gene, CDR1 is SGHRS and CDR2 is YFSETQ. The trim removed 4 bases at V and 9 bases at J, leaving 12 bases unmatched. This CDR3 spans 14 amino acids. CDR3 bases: TGCGCCAGCAGCCCTTTTGGGGGGGATGAGGCCCAGTACTTC. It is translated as CASSPFGGDEAQYF.

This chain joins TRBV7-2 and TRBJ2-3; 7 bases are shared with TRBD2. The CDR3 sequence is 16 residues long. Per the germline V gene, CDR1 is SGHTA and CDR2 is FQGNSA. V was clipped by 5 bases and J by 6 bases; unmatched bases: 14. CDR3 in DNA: TGTGCCAGCAGCCGGCCAGCGGGGAGCGGCTGGGATACGCAGTATTTT. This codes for CASSRPAGSGWDTQYF. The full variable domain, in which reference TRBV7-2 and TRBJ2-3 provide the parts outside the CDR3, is GAGVSQSPSNKVTEKGKDVELRCDPISGHTALYWYRQSLGQGLEFLIYFQGNSAPDKSGLPSDRFSAERTGGSVSTLTIQRTQQEDSAVYLCASSRPAGSGWDTQYFGPGTRLTVL.

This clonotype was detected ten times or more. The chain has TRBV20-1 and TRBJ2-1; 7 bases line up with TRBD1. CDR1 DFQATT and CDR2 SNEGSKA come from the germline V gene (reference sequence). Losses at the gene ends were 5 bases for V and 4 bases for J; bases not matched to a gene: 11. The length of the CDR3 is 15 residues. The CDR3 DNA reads TGCAGTGCTGGGAGACAGGGAATGGGGTACAATGAGCAGTTCTTC. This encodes CSAGRQGMGYNEQFF.

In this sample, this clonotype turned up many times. The DNA of the CDR3 is TGTGCCAGCAGTTTATCGAGACTAGCGGGGGGCGAGCAGTACTTC. Amino acid sequence: CASSLSRLAGGEQYF. The J gene is TRBJ2-7, the V gene TRBV27, with 13 bases identical to TRBD2. Germline loops: CDR1 MNHEY, CDR2 SMNVEV (reference sequence). V trimming: 0 bases; J trimming: 6 bases; junction bases outside the gene matches: 2. The CDR3 has 15 amino acids.

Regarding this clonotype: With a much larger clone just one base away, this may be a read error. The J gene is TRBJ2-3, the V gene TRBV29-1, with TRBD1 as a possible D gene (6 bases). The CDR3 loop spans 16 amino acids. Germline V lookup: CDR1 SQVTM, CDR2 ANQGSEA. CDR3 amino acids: CSAELGADLSTDTQYF. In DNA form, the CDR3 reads TGCAGCGCTGAATTGGGGGCAGACCTAAGCACAGATACGCAGTATTTT.

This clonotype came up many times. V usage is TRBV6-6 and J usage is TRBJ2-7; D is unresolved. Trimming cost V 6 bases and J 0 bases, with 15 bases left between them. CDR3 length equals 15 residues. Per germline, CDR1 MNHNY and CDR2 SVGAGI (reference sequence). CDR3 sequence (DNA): TGTGCCAGCAGATCAGACCGCGTGAGCTCCTACGAGCAGTACTTC. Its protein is CASRSDRVSSYEQYF.

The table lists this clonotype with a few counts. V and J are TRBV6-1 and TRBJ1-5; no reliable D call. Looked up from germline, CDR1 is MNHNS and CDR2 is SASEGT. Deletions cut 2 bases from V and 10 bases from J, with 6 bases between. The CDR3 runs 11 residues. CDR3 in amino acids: CASSERFPQHF. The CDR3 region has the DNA TGTGCCAGCAGTGAACGGTTTCCCCAGCATTTT.

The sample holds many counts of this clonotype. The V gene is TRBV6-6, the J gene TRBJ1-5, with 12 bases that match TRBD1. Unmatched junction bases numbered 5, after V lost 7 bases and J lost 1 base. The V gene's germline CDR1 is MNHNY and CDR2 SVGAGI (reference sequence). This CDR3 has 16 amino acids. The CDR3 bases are TGTGCCAGCAAGGGACAGGGGGCCATGAGCAATCAGCCCCAGCATTTT. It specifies CASKGQGAMSNQPQHF.

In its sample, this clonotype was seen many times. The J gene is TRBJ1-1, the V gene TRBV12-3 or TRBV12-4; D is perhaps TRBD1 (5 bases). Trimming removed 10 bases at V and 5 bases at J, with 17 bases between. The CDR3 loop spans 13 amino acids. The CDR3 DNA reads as TGTGCCACCATACCCAGGGAGTCGACTGAAGCTTTCTTT. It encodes CATIPRESTEAFF.

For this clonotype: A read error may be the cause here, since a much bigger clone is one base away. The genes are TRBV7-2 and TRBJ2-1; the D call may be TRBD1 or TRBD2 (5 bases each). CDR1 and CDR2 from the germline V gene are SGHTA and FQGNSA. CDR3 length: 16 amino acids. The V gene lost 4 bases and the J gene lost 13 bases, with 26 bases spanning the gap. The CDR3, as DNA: TGTGCCAGCAGCTCCGGACTTCAGGGTAGGGAAGAGACCCAGTTCTTC. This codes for CASSSGLQGREETQFF.

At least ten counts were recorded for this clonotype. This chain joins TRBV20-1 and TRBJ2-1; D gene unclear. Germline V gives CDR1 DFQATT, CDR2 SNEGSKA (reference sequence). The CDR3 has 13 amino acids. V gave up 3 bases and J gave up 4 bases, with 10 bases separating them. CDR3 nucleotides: TGCAGTGCTAGGGAGACATTATACAATGAGCAGTTCTTC. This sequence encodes CSARETLYNEQFF.

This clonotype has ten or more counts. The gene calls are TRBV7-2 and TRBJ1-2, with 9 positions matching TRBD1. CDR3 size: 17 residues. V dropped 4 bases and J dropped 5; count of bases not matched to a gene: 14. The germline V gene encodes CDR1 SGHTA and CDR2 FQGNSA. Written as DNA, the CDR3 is TGTGCCAGCAGCTCTTCTCCCGGGACAGGGTCCCTTTATGGCTACACCTTC. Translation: CASSSSPGTGSLYGYTF.